This TCR beta chain emerged from a study of shared clonotypes between healthy human individuals. Concerning this clone: Antigen specificity is unknown.

Whole-study findings and limits: Compared with clonotypes that all four donors shared, non-shared clonotypes had lower generation probabilities. It was only blood that was sampled, and tissue repertoires likely differ.

The CDR3 is made up of 14 amino acids. Trimming removed 4 bases at V and 1 base at J, with 11 bases between. The germline gives CDR1 GTSNPN, CDR2 SVGIG (reference sequence). TCRdb's table, derived via immunoSEQ multiplex PCR, lists solely in-frame clones and lacks some. This sample has around 300,000 clones, with around 86% found just once. All the donors were Caucasian adults who lived in Nashville, Tennessee. CD45RO+ cells and CCR7-negative CD45RA+ TemRA cells were combined as CD8 memory. The V call is TRBV30, the J call TRBJ2-1; no reliable D call. Sequenced material: memory CD8+ T cells sorted from blood. The subset was: CD45RO+ cells pooled with CCR7-negative TemRA cells. This TCR was recovered from a man between 18 and 35 years old in good health. The chain's CDR3 is CAWNMVGSYNEQFF. CDR3 DNA: TGTGCCTGGAATATGGTTGGGTCCTACAATGAGCAGTTCTTC.